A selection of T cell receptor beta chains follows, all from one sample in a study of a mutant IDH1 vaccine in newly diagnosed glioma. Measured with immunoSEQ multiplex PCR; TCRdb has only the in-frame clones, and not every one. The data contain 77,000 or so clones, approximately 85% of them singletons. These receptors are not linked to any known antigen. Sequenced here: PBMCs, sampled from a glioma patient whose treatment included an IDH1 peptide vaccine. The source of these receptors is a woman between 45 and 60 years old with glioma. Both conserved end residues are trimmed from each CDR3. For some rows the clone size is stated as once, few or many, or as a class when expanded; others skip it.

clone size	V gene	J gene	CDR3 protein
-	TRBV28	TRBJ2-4	ASSFDVANIQY
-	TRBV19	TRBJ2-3	ASSIRVSGPTDTQY
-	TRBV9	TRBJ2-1	ASSANPSGTSYNEQF
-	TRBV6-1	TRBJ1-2	ASSGDRYSNYGYT
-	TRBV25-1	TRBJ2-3	ATLMGRYSTDTQY
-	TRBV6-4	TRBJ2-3	ASSKISDSLASTDTQY
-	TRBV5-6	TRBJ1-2	ASSLWTGGYGYT
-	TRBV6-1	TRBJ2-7	ASSEEGRYEQY
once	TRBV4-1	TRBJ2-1	ASSPGRYNEQF
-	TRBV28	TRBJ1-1	ASSPGGSPNTEAF
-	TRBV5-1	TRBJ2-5	ASSFSGSPQETQY
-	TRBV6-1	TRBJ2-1	ASRADYSYNEQF
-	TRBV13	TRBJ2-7	ASSLSPYEQY
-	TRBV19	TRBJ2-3	ASSPPWTSGRSDTQY
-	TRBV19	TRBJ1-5	ASSITGYYNQPQH
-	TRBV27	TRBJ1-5	ASSWTGVNQPQH
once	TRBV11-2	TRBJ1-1	ASSVPGGSMNTEAF
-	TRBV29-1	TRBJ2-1	SASGRGNNEQF
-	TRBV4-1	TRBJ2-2	ASSQHESSGGRTGELF
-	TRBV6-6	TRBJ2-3	ASSVAGGTDTQY
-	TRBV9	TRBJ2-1	ASSVVGLAGGNEQF
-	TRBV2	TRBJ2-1	ASSKTSGIVNEQF
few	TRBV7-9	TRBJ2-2	ASSPGTTNTGELF
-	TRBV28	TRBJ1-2	ASSFSWGVNYGYT
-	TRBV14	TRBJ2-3	ASSQRFTGTDTQY
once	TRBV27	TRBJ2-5	ASSPRTGQETQY
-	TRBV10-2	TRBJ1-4	ASAGGTEKLF
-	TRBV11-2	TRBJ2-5	ASSPTTGKETQY
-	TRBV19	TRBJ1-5	ASSVGTASNQPQH
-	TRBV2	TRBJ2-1	ASWGLPNNEQF
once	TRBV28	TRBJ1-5	ASSQAGGGQPQH
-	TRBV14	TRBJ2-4	ASSQGRY
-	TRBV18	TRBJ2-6	ASSLIIPGQGDSGANVLT
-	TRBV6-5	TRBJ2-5	ASSYPEGQTQY
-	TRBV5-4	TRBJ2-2	ASSLMGDTGELF
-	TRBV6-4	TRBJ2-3	ASSVSTNTDTQY
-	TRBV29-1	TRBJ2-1	SVGTLYNEQF
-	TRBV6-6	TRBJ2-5	ASSYRAGPYQETQY
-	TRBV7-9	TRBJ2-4	ASSTAWAGQNIQY
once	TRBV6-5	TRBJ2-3	ASSVVVGDTQY
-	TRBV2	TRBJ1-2	ASSQMGTGNGYT
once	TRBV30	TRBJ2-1	AWSVELLLF